Shown below are 20 T cell receptor beta chains from a single sample sequenced in a study of blood T cells in healthy people across ages. A sample-barcoded 5' primer and a J-beta primer mix were used in a second PCR of roughly 6 to 11 cycles. A single record per CDR3 protein comes from TCRdb applying MiXCR to the 5' RACE reads. The data show 1.5 million to 2 million distinct CDR3 sequences, with roughly 32% seen just once and roughly 10% held by the top ten. The sequenced sample consisted of blood. The receptors stem from a woman younger than 45 in good health.

The genes are TRBV7-8 and TRBJ2-5; D might be TRBD1 or TRBD2, each matching 5 bases. Germline V gene lookup returns CDR1 SGHVS and CDR2 FQNEAQ. The ends were cut back, 1 base at V and 3 bases at J, with 12 bases in the middle. CDR3 length equals 15 residues. CDR3 sequence (DNA): TGTGCCAGCAGCTTAGGGGGGAACTGGGAAGAGACCCAGTACTTC. This codes for CASSLGGNWEETQYF.

This rearrangement joins TRBV9 to TRBJ2-2; D not certain. The CDR3 loop spans 15 amino acids. Germline lookup yields CDR1 SGDLS and CDR2 YYNGEE. The ends were cut back, 6 bases at V and 2 bases at J, with 14 bases in the middle. The CDR3 loop is CASKPKGPNTGELFF. DNA of the CDR3: TGTGCCAGCAAACCTAAGGGCCCTAACACCGGGGAGCTGTTTTTT.

This chain links TRBV2 with TRBJ2-5, with TRBD1 matching over 8 bases. Germline CDR1 is SNHLY and CDR2 is FYNNEI. V gave up 7 bases and J gave up 0 bases; unmatched junction bases: 1. This CDR3 comprises 13 residues. CDR3 sequence: CASKTGDQETQYF. CDR3 nucleotide sequence: TGTGCCAGCAAGACAGGGGACCAAGAGACCCAGTACTTC. The complete variable domain, with remaining parts taken from reference TRBV2 and TRBJ2-5, reads EPEVTQTPSHQVTQMGQEVILRCVPISNHLYFYWYRQILGQKVEFLVSFYNNEISEKSEIFDDQFSVERPDGSNFTLKIRSTKLEDSAMYFCASKTGDQETQYFGPGTRLLVL.

This clonotype was seen a handful of times. The chain is built from TRBV7-9 and TRBJ1-1, with 7 bases that match TRBD1. Germline V gene lookup returns CDR1 SEHNR and CDR2 FQNEAQ (reference sequence). The CDR3 covers 14 residues. Germline trimming cut 6 bases from V and 6 bases from J; bases unmatched to any gene: 10. CDR3 region: CASSPRTGSSEAFF. In nucleotides, the CDR3 is TGTGCCAGCAGTCCCCGGACAGGCTCCTCTGAAGCTTTCTTT. Using reference TRBV7-9 and TRBJ1-1 for the parts outside the CDR3, the full variable domain is DTGVSQNPRHKITKRGQNVTFRCDPISEHNRLYWYRQTLGQGPEFLTYFQNEAQLEKSRLLSDRFSAERPKGSFSTLEIQRTEQGDSAMYLCASSPRTGSSEAFFGQGTRLTVV.

This chain uses TRBV20-1 with TRBJ2-7; TRBD2 matches 8 bases. Germline loops: CDR1 DFQATT, CDR2 SNEGSKA (reference sequence). Trimming at V came to 3 bases and at J to 3 bases, leaving 1 base not matched to a gene. The CDR3 sequence is 12 residues long. This CDR3 reads CSASTSGYEQYF. In DNA form, the CDR3 reads TGCAGTGCTAGTACTAGCGGCTACGAGCAGTACTTC.

This clonotype was observed a handful of times. V usage is TRBV5-1 and J usage is TRBJ2-7; possibly TRBD1 or TRBD2 for D (5 bases each). Germline CDR1 reads SGHRS; CDR2 reads YFSETQ. The CDR3 runs to 15 residues. V lost 5 bases to trimming and J lost 0 bases, with 15 bases between them. In DNA form, the CDR3 reads TGCGCCAGCAGTGAGAGGGGACGGAGCTCCTACGAGCAGTACTTC. Translating it yields CASSERGRSSYEQYF.

The V and J genes are TRBV28 and TRBJ2-5; 7 bases fit TRBD2. Germline V gives CDR1 MDHEN, CDR2 SYDVKM. This CDR3 is 13 amino acids long. J lost 2 bases, V lost 7 bases, and 4 bases had no gene match. CDR3 in amino acids: CASKSGGQETQYF. The CDR3 DNA follows: TGTGCCAGCAAATCGGGGGGACAAGAGACCCAGTACTTC.

This clonotype came up many times. The CDR3 DNA is TGCGCCAGCAGCCAAGTCTCTGGGGCGGGGCTCTCCTACGAGCAGTACTTC. It translates to CASSQVSGAGLSYEQYF. The V call is TRBV4-1, the J call TRBJ2-7, with D perhaps matching TRBD2 (6 bases). The CDR3 runs 17 residues. V dropped 1 base and J dropped 0 bases, with 16 bases sitting between them. CDR1 and CDR2 (germline): MGHRA, YSYEKL.

The rearrangement links TRBV20-1 to TRBJ2-7; weak D call: TRBD2 (6 bases). The end of the DNA is better explained by TRBJ2-5, so the J call may be wrong. There are 14 residues in the CDR3. Germline CDR1 reads DFQATT; CDR2 reads SNEGSKA (reference sequence). Written as DNA, the CDR3 is TGCAGTGCTAGACCTGGAGGGAGTGGACAGACCCAGTACTTC. The encoded protein is CSARPGGSGQTQYF.

The V call is TRBV10-3, the J call TRBJ1-2; TRBD1 agrees at 7 bases. Looked up from germline, CDR1 is ENHRY and CDR2 is SYGVKD. V shed 2 bases and J 4 bases; nucleotides not matched to a gene: 7. This CDR3 spans 15 amino acids. The CDR3 region is CAISEIGGAAYGYTF. CDR3 bases: TGTGCCATCAGTGAGATAGGGGGCGCTGCCTATGGCTACACCTTC.

V is TRBV27 and J is TRBJ1-2, with a possible D match to TRBD1 (5 bases). CDR1 MNHEY and CDR2 SMNVEV come from the germline V gene (reference sequence). Trimming left V 1 base short and J 2 bases short, with 17 bases between. CDR3 length: 17 residues. CDR3 residues: CASSLLGPAGPNYGYTF. The CDR3 DNA is TGTGCCAGCAGTTTATTAGGGCCGGCAGGGCCGAACTATGGCTACACCTTC.

The chain joins TRBV5-1 to TRBJ1-6; D gene unclear. Germline lookup yields CDR1 SGHRS and CDR2 YFSETQ. The CDR3 runs 15 residues. Trimming took 4 bases from V and 9 from J, leaving 17 bases between them. Here the CDR3 DNA reads TGCGCCAGCAGCCCGGAGGCGATGGCGCCTTCACCCCTCCACTTT. Translating it yields CASSPEAMAPSPLHF.

This clonotype was seen a few times. The V gene is TRBV20-1, the J gene TRBJ2-5, with 10 bases lining up with TRBD2. The ends lost 2 bases at V and 2 bases at J; junction bases unmatched: 5. The CDR3 spans 15 residues. The germline gives CDR1 DFQATT, CDR2 SNEGSKA (reference sequence). This CDR3 is CSARPGLAVQETQYF. The DNA of the CDR3 is TGCAGTGCTAGACCCGGACTAGCGGTACAAGAGACCCAGTACTTC.

In this sample, this clonotype turned up many times. This rearrangement joins TRBV20-1 to TRBJ2-7; D gene ambiguous. CDR3 length: 13 residues. V was cut by 7 bases and J by 5 bases, with 18 bases left in between. Germline CDR1 is DFQATT and CDR2 is SNEGSKA (reference sequence). CDR3 sequence (DNA): TGCAGTGGCCATACTTACGCTTTGGACGAGCAGTACTTC. Protein sequence: CSGHTYALDEQYF.

V usage is TRBV7-3 and J usage is TRBJ1-1; the D is unclear. Trimming stripped 3 bases from V and 3 bases from J, with 8 bases between. There are 13 residues in the CDR3. Germline V gene sequence: CDR1 SGHTA, CDR2 FQGTGA. CDR3 amino acids: CASSFQADTEAFF. The DNA of the CDR3 is TGTGCCAGCAGCTTTCAAGCGGACACTGAAGCTTTCTTT.

The chain recombines TRBV27 with TRBJ1-4, with 8 bases that match TRBD1. CDR3 size: 15 residues. The germline V gene encodes CDR1 MNHEY and CDR2 SMNVEV (reference sequence). Trimming cost V 6 bases and J 7 bases; bases outside gene matches: 10. CDR3 region: CASRTTTGVFEKLFF. The DNA of the CDR3 is TGTGCCAGCAGGACGACGACAGGGGTGTTTGAAAAACTGTTTTTT. The full variable domain, in which reference TRBV27 and TRBJ1-4 provide the parts outside the CDR3, is EAQVTQNPRYLITVTGKKLTVTCSQNMNHEYMSWYRQDPGLGLRQIYYSMNVEVTDKGDVPEGYKVSRKEKRNFPLILESPSPNQTSLYFCASRTTTGVFEKLFFGSGTQLSVL.

This clonotype was detected only a few times. The genes are TRBV7-8 and TRBJ2-1; 8 bases map to TRBD2. CDR1 and CDR2 from the germline V gene are SGHVS and FQNEAQ. The CDR3 is made up of 16 amino acids. The V gene end was trimmed by 5 bases and the J gene end by 2 bases; junction bases not matched to a gene: 8. The CDR3, as DNA: TGTGCCAGCAGCGCATATAGCGGGGAAACCTACAATGAGCAGTTCTTC. Translating gives CASSAYSGETYNEQFF.

In its sample, this clonotype was seen many times. The J gene is TRBJ2-5, the V gene TRBV3-1, with 7 bases identical to TRBD2. Germline trimming cut 5 bases from V and 5 bases from J; bases unmatched to any gene: 17. This CDR3 is built from 17 residues. Germline V gives CDR1 LGHDT, CDR2 YNNKEL (reference sequence). As DNA, the CDR3 is TGTGCCAGCAGCTTGGCTAGCGGAGCATCTCGATGGGAGACCCAGTACTTC. It codes for CASSLASGASRWETQYF.

This chain links TRBV5-6 with TRBJ2-7, with a possible D match to TRBD2 (5 bases). This CDR3 is 13 amino acids long. Germline V gene data show CDR1 as SGHDT and CDR2 as YYEEEE. The V end was cut by 4 bases, the J end by 2 bases, with 10 bases between. The CDR3 reads CASSHSAAYEQYF. The CDR3 nucleotides are TGTGCCAGCAGCCATAGCGCCGCCTACGAGCAGTACTTC. The variable domain in full, with the rest retrieved from reference TRBV5-6 and TRBJ2-7, is DAGVTQSPTHLIKTRGQQVTLRCSPKSGHDTVSWYQQALGQGPQFIFQYYEEEERQRGNFPDRFSGHQFPNYSSELNVNALLLGDSALYLCASSHSAAYEQYFGPGTRLTVT.

J is TRBJ1-1 and V is TRBV29-1, with TRBD1 as a possible D gene (5 bases). Trimming stripped 3 bases from V and 4 bases from J, with 15 bases between. The germline gives CDR1 SQVTM, CDR2 ANQGSEA. The CDR3 runs to 14 residues. DNA of the CDR3: TGCAGCGTTGAGTTGCCAGGGAGGAGCACTGAAGCTTTCTTT. It codes for CSVELPGRSTEAFF.